This TCR beta chain was sequenced during a study of persistence of HIV-infected CD4 T cells. Nonspecific anti-CD3/anti-CD28 bead stimulation represents the broad CD4+ T cell repertoire. CD4+ T cells upregulating both CD40 ligand and CD69 were sorted as responding cells. For this clone: Its target is unknown.

Sequencing used immunoSEQ version 4 in survey mode. Profiled with immunoSEQ multiplex PCR; TCRdb holds only in-frame clones, not every one. The sample yields around 47,000 clones, about nine tenths seen once. The CDR3 is 17 amino acids. Germline V gene data show CDR1 as SGHTA and CDR2 as FQGNSA. V was cut by 1 base and J by 2 bases, with 15 bases left in between. The source was CD4+ T cells sorted from PBMCs after roughly 19-hour stimulation, collected from a patient who received antiretroviral therapy. This chain uses TRBV7-2 with TRBJ1-5; D not resolved. The sequence was collected from an adult man with HIV who was CMV-seropositive. The CDR3 bases are TGTGCCAGCAGCTTAGGAGGTACGCGGTCGGGCAATCAGCCCCAGCATTTT. This gives the protein CASSLGGTRSGNQPQHF.